These 2 T cell receptor beta chains were all obtained from the same sample, sequenced in a study of cytomegalovirus exposure and HLA in healthy donors. Amplification used 60 Vbeta primers and 13 Jbeta primers. Using immunoSEQ multiplex PCR, the repertoire was profiled, and TCRdb retains in-frame clones only, with some absent. Of tens of thousands of clones in the sample, 70% to 75% were seen once. The sequenced material came from PBMCs. The origin of the receptors is a woman aged 30 to 39 in good health and CMV-seropositive.

In nucleotides, the CDR3 is TGTGCCAGCAGTGATGCGCAGGGGGACACAGATACGCAGTATTTT. Protein product: CASSDAQGDTDTQYF. The rearrangement uses TRBV6-1 and TRBJ2-3; 7 nucleotides match TRBD1. The length of the CDR3 is 15 residues. The V gene end was trimmed by 3 bases and the J gene end by 2 bases; junction bases not matched to a gene: 5. Per germline, CDR1 MNHNS and CDR2 SASEGT.

The chain uses TRBV5-1 and TRBJ2-5; 8 nucleotides align to TRBD1. CDR1 is SGHRS and CDR2 is YFSETQ in the germline V gene. The CDR3 spans 17 residues. Trimming at V came to 0 bases and at J to 1 base, leaving 8 bases not matched to a gene. CDR3 residues: CASSLGQGTLLQETQYF. The CDR3 nucleotides read TGCGCCAGCAGCTTGGGACAGGGGACCCTACTCCAAGAGACCCAGTACTTC.